Below, 23 T cell receptor beta chains from the same sample are listed, as sequenced in a study of patients and donors after allogeneic stem cell transplantation. In TCRdb, the RT-PCR reads were re-called with MiXCR into one record per CDR3 protein. In the table there are a few hundred thousand distinct CDR3 sequences, over 30% of which are singletons. Sample: blood, either unsorted or a sorted T cell fraction (not recorded which). All receptors come from a human donor who was either an allogeneic HSCT recipient or a stem cell or donor lymphocyte infusion donor (not recorded which). It is not recorded whose cells these are; they may come from a transplant donor.

This clonotype appeared a few times. V gene TRBV28 combines with J gene TRBJ1-3; no clear D gene. The CDR3 contains 14 residues. Trimming took 5 bases from V and 0 from J, leaving 8 bases between them. Germline V gene data show CDR1 as MDHEN and CDR2 as SYDVKM. The CDR3 spells CASSAHGSGNTIYF. The CDR3 nucleotides are TGTGCCAGCAGTGCCCACGGCTCTGGAAACACCATATATTTT. Using reference TRBV28 and TRBJ1-3 for the parts outside the CDR3, the full variable domain is DVKVTQSSRYLVKRTGEKVFLECVQDMDHENMFWYRQDPGLGLRLIYFSYDVKMKEKGDIPEGYSVSREKKERFSLILESASTNQTSMYLCASSAHGSGNTIYFGEGSWLTVV.

In this sample, this clonotype turned up a few times. The J gene is TRBJ1-5, the V gene TRBV7-2; 11 bases map to TRBD1. The CDR3 loop spans 13 amino acids. V was pared by 1 base and J by 10 bases, with 0 bases of the junction left unmatched. In germline, CDR1 is SGHTA, CDR2 FQGNSA. CDR3 sequence: CASSLGTGGPQHF. The DNA for the CDR3 is TGTGCCAGCAGCTTAGGGACAGGGGGCCCCCAGCATTTT.

The chain employs TRBV10-3 and TRBJ2-7; 7 bases agree with TRBD1. CDR1 ENHRY and CDR2 SYGVKD come from the germline V gene. There are 14 residues in the CDR3. The ends lost 1 base at V and 3 bases at J; junction bases unmatched: 3. DNA of the CDR3: TGTGCCATCAGTGAGTATGGGACAGACTACGAGCAGTACTTC. As protein: CAISEYGTDYEQYF.

This clonotype appeared a few times. The rearrangement links TRBV25-1 to TRBJ1-2; 8 positions match TRBD1. V gave up 4 bases and J gave up 7 bases; unmatched junction bases: 11. The CDR3 spans 15 residues. The V gene's germline CDR1 is MGHDK and CDR2 SYGVNS. The CDR3 protein is CASSVQDRGPPGYTF. The DNA for the CDR3 is TGTGCCAGCAGTGTACAAGACAGGGGCCCTCCTGGCTACACCTTC.

The J gene is TRBJ2-1, the V gene TRBV7-2; the D is unclear. CDR3 size: 15 residues. Trimming shortened V by 1 base and J by 3 bases, and 10 bases separated the two germline ends. Germline V gives CDR1 SGHTA, CDR2 FQGNSA. DNA for the CDR3: TGTGCCAGCAGCTTAGTGGCAGACCGCTACAATGAGCAGTTCTTC. It translates to CASSLVADRYNEQFF.

The chain uses TRBV20-1 and TRBJ2-1; D not resolved. Trimming removed 2 bases from V and 5 bases from J, with 7 bases in between. In germline, CDR1 is DFQATT, CDR2 SNEGSKA (reference sequence). The CDR3 sequence is 12 residues long. The CDR3 DNA reads TGCAGTGCTAGACGGCAGCACAATGAGCAGTTCTTC. Its protein product is CSARRQHNEQFF.

J is TRBJ2-2 and V is TRBV10-3; D possibly uses TRBD1 or TRBD2 (5 bases each). CDR3 length equals 16 residues. CDR1 is ENHRY and CDR2 is SYGVKD in the germline V gene. The germline V and J ends were trimmed by 5 bases and 3 bases, with 16 bases remaining between them. The CDR3 DNA follows: TGTGCCATCAGTAAACTCCGGGACGTCTACACCGGGGAGCTGTTTTTT. Translating gives CAISKLRDVYTGELFF.

The V call is TRBV28, the J call TRBJ1-6; 10 positions agree with TRBD1. The CDR3 is 15 amino acids. CDR1 MDHEN and CDR2 SYDVKM come from the germline V gene. V dropped 7 bases and J dropped 7; count of bases not matched to a gene: 7. This chain's CDR3 is CASKSGQGWNSPLHF. CDR3 DNA: TGTGCCAGCAAGTCGGGACAGGGGTGGAATTCACCCCTCCACTTT.

The chain employs TRBV10-3 and TRBJ1-1; D not certain. V gave up 1 base and J gave up 1 base, with 10 bases separating them. In germline, CDR1 is ENHRY, CDR2 SYGVKD. The CDR3 loop spans 15 amino acids. In DNA form, the CDR3 reads TGTGCCATCAGTGAGTACGAGATTGCGAACACTGAAGCTTTCTTT. It specifies CAISEYEIANTEAFF.

This chain connects TRBV6-5 to TRBJ1-1; maybe TRBD1 (5 bases). The CDR3 sequence is 13 residues long. CDR1 is MNHEY and CDR2 is SVGAGI in the germline V gene. V was clipped by 2 bases and J by 12 bases, with 16 bases between them. The CDR3 here is CASSYRGTPLTFF. DNA of the CDR3: TGTGCCAGCAGTTACCGTGGGACCCCCTTGACTTTCTTT.

The chain combines TRBV12-3 or TRBV12-4 with TRBJ1-2; D is undetermined. This CDR3 contains 14 residues. V shed 1 base and J shed 4 bases, with 10 bases lying between them. The CDR3 protein is CASSLDGQIYGYTF. CDR3 DNA sequence: TGTGCCAGCAGTTTAGATGGCCAGATCTATGGCTACACCTTC.

The rearrangement links TRBV13 to TRBJ2-7; tentative D call: TRBD1 (5 bases). V was trimmed by 1 base and J by 6 bases, leaving 19 bases between them. CDR1 and CDR2 (germline): PRHDT, FYEKMQ (reference sequence). CDR3 length equals 16 residues. The CDR3 DNA reads as TGTGCCAGCAGCTTAGCCCTCTGGCAGGGTAGTGGCGAGCAGTACTTC. It is translated as CASSLALWQGSGEQYF.

The J gene is TRBJ1-2, the V gene TRBV25-1; 7 positions agree with TRBD1. The CDR3 length is 14 residues. The V segment lost 4 bases and the J segment 7 bases; nucleotides outside the gene matches: 9. CDR1 is MGHDK, CDR2 SYGVNS, per germline. This chain's CDR3 is CASSADRDFGGYTF. The DNA of the CDR3 is TGTGCCAGCAGTGCTGACAGGGATTTTGGTGGCTACACCTTC.

The chain joins TRBV6-6 to TRBJ1-6; D remains ambiguous. There are 15 residues in the CDR3. Germline CDR1 reads MNHNY; CDR2 reads SVGAGI (reference sequence). The V end lost 0 bases, the J end lost 7 bases, and 10 bases lay between the germline ends. The CDR3: CASSYSGETNSPLHF. The CDR3 DNA is TGTGCCAGCAGTTACTCGGGAGAGACGAATTCACCCCTCCACTTT.

The chain combines TRBV5-1 with TRBJ1-1; possibly TRBD1 for D (5 bases). CDR3 length equals 14 residues. V shed 4 bases and J shed 0 bases, with 10 bases lying between them. Germline V gene data show CDR1 as SGHRS and CDR2 as YFSETQ. The CDR3 spells CASSGRDVNTEAFF. The CDR3 DNA sequence: TGCGCCAGCAGCGGCAGGGACGTGAACACTGAAGCTTTCTTT.

This chain uses TRBV5-1 with TRBJ2-7; D may be TRBD1 (5 bases). V was pared by 0 bases and J by 2 bases, with 15 bases between. Per the germline V gene, CDR1 is SGHRS and CDR2 is YFSETQ. This CDR3 is built from 16 residues. The CDR3 region has the DNA TGCGCCAGCAGCTTGGCGGTCGGACAAGGACCCTACGAGCAGTACTTC. Its translation is CASSLAVGQGPYEQYF.

This clonotype was seen more than once but under ten times. The rearrangement uses TRBV7-8 and TRBJ1-1; perhaps TRBD1 as D (6 bases). CDR1 and CDR2 (germline): SGHVS, FQNEAQ. The germline V and J ends were trimmed by 0 bases and 1 base, with 18 bases remaining between them. The CDR3 runs to 18 residues. CDR3 nucleotide sequence: TGTGCCAGCAGCTTAGCGGGGCGGGGGCCAGAGACGAACACTGAAGCTTTCTTT. It codes for CASSLAGRGPETNTEAFF.

The genes are TRBV27 and TRBJ1-6, with a possible D match to TRBD1 (6 bases). CDR1 and CDR2 (germline): MNHEY, SMNVEV (reference sequence). The CDR3 is 14 residues long. Trimming stripped 5 bases from V and 10 bases from J, with 15 bases between. The CDR3 nucleotides read TGTGCCAGCAGTAGCCAGGGGCGGCTCTCACCCCTCCACTTT. It specifies CASSSQGRLSPLHF.

The rearrangement links TRBV29-1 to TRBJ2-7; 7 nucleotides line up with TRBD1. The germline CDR1 and CDR2 sequences are SQVTM and ANQGSEA. This CDR3 is 13 amino acids long. The junction had 7 bases not matched to a gene; V was cut back by 5 bases and J by 3 bases. The CDR3 reads CSVRTGDGYEQYF. The CDR3 DNA reads TGCAGCGTTCGCACAGGGGACGGCTACGAGCAGTACTTC.

This clonotype appeared a few times. This chain uses TRBV3-1 with TRBJ1-5, with D unclear. In germline, CDR1 is LGHDT, CDR2 YNNKEL (reference sequence). The CDR3 sequence is 13 residues long. Trimming left V 1 base short and J 6 bases short, with 7 bases between. The CDR3 region has the DNA TGTGCCAGCAGCCAAGGAAAGTTTCAGCCCCAGCATTTT. Encoded protein: CASSQGKFQPQHF.

The V and J genes are TRBV5-1 and TRBJ2-7; D is possibly TRBD1 (6 bases). Trimming took 6 bases from V and 1 from J, leaving 14 bases between them. CDR3 size: 14 residues. Germline values: CDR1 SGHRS, CDR2 YFSETQ. CDR3 bases: TGCGCCAGCACCCCCATGCAGGGGTCCTACGAGCAGTACTTC. Translating gives CASTPMQGSYEQYF.

This clonotype was picked up a small number of times. The J gene is TRBJ1-2, the V gene TRBV28, with D tentatively TRBD1 (5 bases). V shed 7 bases and J shed 0 bases, with 12 bases lying between them. The CDR3 is made up of 14 amino acids. The germline V gene encodes CDR1 MDHEN and CDR2 SYDVKM. In DNA, the CDR3 is TGTGCCAGCATACTGGGGGGGACTAACTATGGCTACACCTTC. It encodes CASILGGTNYGYTF.

This clonotype was recorded only once. The rearrangement joins TRBV11-2 to TRBJ2-1, with 13 bases fitting TRBD2. The length of the CDR3 is 13 residues. The germline CDR1 and CDR2 sequences are SGHAT and FQNNGV. The V segment lost 9 bases and the J segment 6 bases; nucleotides outside the gene matches: 2. The CDR3: CASRTSGGNEQFF. The CDR3, as DNA: TGTGCCAGTAGGACTAGCGGGGGCAATGAGCAGTTCTTC.